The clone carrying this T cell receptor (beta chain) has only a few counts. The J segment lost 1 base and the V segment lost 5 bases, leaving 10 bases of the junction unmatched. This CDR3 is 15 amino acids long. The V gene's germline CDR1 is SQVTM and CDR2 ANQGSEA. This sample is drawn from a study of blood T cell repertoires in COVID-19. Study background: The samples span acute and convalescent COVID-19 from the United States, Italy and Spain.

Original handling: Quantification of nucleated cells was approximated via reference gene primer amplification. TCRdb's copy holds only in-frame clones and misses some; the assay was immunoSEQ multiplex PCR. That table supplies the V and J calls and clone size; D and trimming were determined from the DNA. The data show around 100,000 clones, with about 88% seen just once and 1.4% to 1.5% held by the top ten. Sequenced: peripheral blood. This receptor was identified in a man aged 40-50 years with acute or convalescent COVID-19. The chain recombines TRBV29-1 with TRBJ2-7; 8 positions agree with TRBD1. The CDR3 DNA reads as TGCAGCGTTCGTACCGGGACAGGAGCATCCTACGAGCAGTACTTC. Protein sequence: CSVRTGTGASYEQYF.